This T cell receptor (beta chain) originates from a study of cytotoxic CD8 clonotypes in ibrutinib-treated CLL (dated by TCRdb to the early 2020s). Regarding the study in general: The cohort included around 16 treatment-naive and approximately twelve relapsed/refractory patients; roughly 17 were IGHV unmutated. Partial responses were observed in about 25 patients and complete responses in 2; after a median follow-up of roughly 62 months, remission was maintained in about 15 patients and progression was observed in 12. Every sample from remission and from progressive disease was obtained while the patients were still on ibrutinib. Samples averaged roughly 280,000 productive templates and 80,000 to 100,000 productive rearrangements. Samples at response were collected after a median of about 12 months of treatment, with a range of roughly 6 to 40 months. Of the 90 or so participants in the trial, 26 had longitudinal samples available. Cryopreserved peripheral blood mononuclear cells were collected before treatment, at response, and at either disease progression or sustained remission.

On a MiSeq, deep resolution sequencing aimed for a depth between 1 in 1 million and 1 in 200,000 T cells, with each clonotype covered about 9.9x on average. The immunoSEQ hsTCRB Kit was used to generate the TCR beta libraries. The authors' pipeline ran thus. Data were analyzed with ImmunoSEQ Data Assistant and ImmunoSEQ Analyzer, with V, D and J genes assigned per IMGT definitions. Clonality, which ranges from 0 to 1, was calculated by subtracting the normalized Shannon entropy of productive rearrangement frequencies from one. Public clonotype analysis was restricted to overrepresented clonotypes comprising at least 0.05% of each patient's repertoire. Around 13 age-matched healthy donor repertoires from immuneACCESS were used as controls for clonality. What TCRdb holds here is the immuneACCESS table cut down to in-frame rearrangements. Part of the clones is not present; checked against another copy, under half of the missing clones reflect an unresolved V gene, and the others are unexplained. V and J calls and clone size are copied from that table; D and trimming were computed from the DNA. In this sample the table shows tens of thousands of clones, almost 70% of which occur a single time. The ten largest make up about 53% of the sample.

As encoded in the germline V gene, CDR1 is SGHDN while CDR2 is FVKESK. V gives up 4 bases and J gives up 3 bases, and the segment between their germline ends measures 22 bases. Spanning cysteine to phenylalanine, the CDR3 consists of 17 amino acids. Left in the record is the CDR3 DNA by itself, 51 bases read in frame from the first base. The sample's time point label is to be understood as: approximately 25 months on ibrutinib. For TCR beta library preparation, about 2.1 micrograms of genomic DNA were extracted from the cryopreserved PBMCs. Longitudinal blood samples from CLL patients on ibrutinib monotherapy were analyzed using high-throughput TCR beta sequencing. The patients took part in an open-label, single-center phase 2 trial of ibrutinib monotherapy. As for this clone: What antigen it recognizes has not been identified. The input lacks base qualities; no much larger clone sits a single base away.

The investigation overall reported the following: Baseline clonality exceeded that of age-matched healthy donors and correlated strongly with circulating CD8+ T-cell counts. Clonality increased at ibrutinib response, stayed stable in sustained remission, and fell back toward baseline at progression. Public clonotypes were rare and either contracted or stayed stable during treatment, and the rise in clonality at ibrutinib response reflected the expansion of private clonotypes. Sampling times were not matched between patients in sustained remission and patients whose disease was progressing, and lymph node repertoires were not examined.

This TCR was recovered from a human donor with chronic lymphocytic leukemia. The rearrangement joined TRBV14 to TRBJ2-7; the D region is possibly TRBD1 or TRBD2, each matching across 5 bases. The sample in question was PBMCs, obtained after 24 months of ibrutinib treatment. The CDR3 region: CASSLARARTYNYEQYF. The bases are TGTGCCAGCAGCCTTGCGCGGGCACGGACATACAACTACGAGCAGTACTTC.